This T cell receptor beta chain emerged from a study of blood T cell repertoires in COVID-19. Study summary: From T cells, B-cell-depleted T cells, or PBMCs came the material, which was cDNA or gDNA.

Germline V lookup: CDR1 MDHEN, CDR2 SYDVKM. This CDR3 comprises 14 residues. V lost 4 bases to trimming and J lost 2 bases; unmatched junction nucleotides: 3. Under the authors' procedure: Reference gene primers were amplified, and this amplification served to estimate nucleated cell counts. TCRdb's copy holds only in-frame clones and misses some; the assay was immunoSEQ multiplex PCR. The V and J calls and clone size are taken from that table; D and trimming were inferred from the DNA. In the table there are more than 120,000 clones, more than 80% of which are singletons. Specimen: peripheral blood. The receptor was isolated from a human donor in a cohort sampled during active COVID-19. The chain combines TRBV28 with TRBJ2-7; TRBD1 aligns across 9 bases. The CDR3 region is CASSSGTGTYEQYF. As DNA, the CDR3 is TGTGCCAGCAGTTCCGGGACAGGGACCTACGAGCAGTACTTC.